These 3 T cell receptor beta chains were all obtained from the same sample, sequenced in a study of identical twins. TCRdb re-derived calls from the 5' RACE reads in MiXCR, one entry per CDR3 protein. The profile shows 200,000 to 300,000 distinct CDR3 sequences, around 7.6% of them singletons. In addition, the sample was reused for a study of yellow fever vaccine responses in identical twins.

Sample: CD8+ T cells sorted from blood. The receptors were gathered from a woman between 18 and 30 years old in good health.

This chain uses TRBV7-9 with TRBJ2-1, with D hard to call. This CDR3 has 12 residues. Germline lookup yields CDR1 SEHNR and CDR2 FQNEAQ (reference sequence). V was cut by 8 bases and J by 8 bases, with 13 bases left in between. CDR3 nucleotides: TGTGCCAGCCGATGGGTCAGAGATGAGCAGTTCTTC. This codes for CASRWVRDEQFF.

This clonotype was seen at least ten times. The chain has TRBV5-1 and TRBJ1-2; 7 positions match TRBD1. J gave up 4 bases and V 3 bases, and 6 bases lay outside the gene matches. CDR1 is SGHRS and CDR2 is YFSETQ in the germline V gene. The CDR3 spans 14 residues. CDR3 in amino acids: CASSSDRVTYGYTF. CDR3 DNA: TGCGCCAGCAGCTCCGACAGGGTAACCTATGGCTACACCTTC.

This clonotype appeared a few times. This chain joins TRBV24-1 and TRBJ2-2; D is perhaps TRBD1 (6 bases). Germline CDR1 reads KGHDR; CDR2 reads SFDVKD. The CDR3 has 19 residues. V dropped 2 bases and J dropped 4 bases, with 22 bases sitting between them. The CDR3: CATSDSLKIGHRATGELFF. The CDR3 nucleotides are TGTGCCACCAGTGATTCGCTCAAGATCGGGCACAGGGCCACCGGGGAGCTGTTTTTT.